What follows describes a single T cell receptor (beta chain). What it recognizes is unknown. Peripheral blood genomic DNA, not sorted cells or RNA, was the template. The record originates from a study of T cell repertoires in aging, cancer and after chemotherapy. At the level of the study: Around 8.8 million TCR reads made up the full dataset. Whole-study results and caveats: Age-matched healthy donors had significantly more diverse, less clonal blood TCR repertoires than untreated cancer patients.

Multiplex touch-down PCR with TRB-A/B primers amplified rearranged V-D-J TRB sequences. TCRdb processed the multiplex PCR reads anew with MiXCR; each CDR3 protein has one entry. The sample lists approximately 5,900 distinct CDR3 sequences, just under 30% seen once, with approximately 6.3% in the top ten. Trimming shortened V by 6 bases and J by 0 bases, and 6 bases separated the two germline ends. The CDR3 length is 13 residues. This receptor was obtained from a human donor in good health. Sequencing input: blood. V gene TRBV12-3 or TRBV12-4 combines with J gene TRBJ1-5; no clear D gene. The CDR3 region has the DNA TGTGCCAGCAGAGCTTATAGCAATCAGCCCCAGCATTTT. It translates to CASRAYSNQPQHF.